This TCR beta chain came from a study of T cell repertoires in cytomegalovirus infection. The wider study: Indications came from public TCR beta signatures; they pointed to CMV infection and to a matching HLA type.

TCRdb independently ran MiXCR on the reads; one entry per CDR3 protein. Of about 200,000 distinct CDR3 sequences listed, 8.5% to 10% are singletons. In germline, CDR1 is DFQATT, CDR2 SNEGSKA (reference sequence). Trimming removed 0 bases from V and 1 base from J; junction bases left unmatched: 4. The CDR3 loop spans 17 amino acids. The TCR was taken from a human donor in good health (CMV status not recorded). Some clones in this sample may be carry-over from other donors' samples. Sequences were obtained from PBMCs. The rearrangement uses TRBV20-1 and TRBJ2-2; 11 bases map to TRBD2. The DNA for the CDR3 is TGCAGTGCTAGAGATCCTCTAGCGGGGGGGAACACCGGGGAGCTGTTTTTT. It specifies CSARDPLAGGNTGELFF.